The present TCR beta chain was sequenced within a study of shared clonotypes between healthy human individuals. Here immunoSEQ multiplex PCR was the method, and the copy in TCRdb shows in-frame clones only, minus some. The repertoire has more than 500,000 clones, roughly 95% of them found once; the top ten carry approximately 0.067%. V lost 6 bases to trimming and J lost 6 bases, with 18 bases between them. The CDR3 is 15 residues long. Germline V gives CDR1 SNHLY, CDR2 FYNNEI. The chain employs TRBV2 and TRBJ1-5; D is undetermined. Sequenced input: naive CD4+ T cells sorted from blood. Indicated subset: CD45RA+ positively selected. This sequence was found in a woman aged 30 to 39 in good health. The CDR3 bases are TGTGCCAGCAGACCTGAATCCCTGATATCTCAGCCCCAGCATTTT. It specifies CASRPESLISQPQHF.